Following are 5 T cell receptor beta chains from one sample sequenced in a study of regulatory T cells in long-lasting Graves disease. With iRepertoire HTBI primers and Arm-PCR of CDR3 regions, TCR beta libraries were built. TCRdb re-analysed the multiplex PCR reads in MiXCR, keeping a single row per CDR3 protein. The sample yields under 450,000 distinct CDR3 sequences, about a quarter seen once. Time point of the sample: persistent/refractory GD, antithyroid drugs over 5 years with positive TRAb. TCR sequences were obtained from RNA taken from PBMCs. The source was peripheral blood mononuclear cells (PBMCs), collected when the disease was refractory, from a patient treated with antithyroid drugs. The receptors stem from a female donor with Graves disease.

Notes on this clonotype: This sequence may be a read error, since a much larger clone differs from it by one base. CDR3 amino acids: CAARGTGVSEAFF. The DNA of the CDR3 is TGTGCCGCCAGAGGGACAGGGGTCTCTGAAGCTTTCTTT. The J gene is TRBJ1-1, the V gene TRBV6-1, with 10 bases matching TRBD1. The CDR3 has 13 residues. V shed 11 bases, J shed 6 bases, and the junction held 9 bases outside the gene matches. Germline V CDR1 and CDR2: MNHNS, SASEGT.

The rearrangement links TRBV29-1 to TRBJ1-1, with D tentatively TRBD1 (5 bases). V was clipped by 6 bases and J by 4 bases, with 15 bases between them. The CDR3 spans 13 residues. Germline V gene sequence: CDR1 SQVTM, CDR2 ANQGSEA. The CDR3 reads CSVASRGLTEAFF. The CDR3, as DNA: TGCAGCGTCGCGAGCCGGGGCCTCACTGAAGCTTTCTTT.

This clonotype was seen repeatedly, ten times or more. V is TRBV7-9 and J is TRBJ1-4; weak D call: TRBD1 (6 bases). This CDR3 has 15 amino acids. The germline CDR1 and CDR2 sequences are SEHNR and FQNEAQ (reference sequence). V was trimmed by 5 bases and J by 6 bases, leaving 16 bases between them. The CDR3 sequence is CASSADRTGDEKLFF. The CDR3, as DNA: TGTGCCAGCAGCGCCGACAGGACCGGGGATGAAAAACTGTTTTTT.

This clonotype was recorded a few times. The chain combines TRBV7-3 with TRBJ2-5, with TRBD2 matching 14 bases. The CDR3 extends over 20 amino acids. Germline assignment: CDR1 SGHTA and CDR2 FQGTGA. With V trimmed by 2 bases and J by 1 base, 12 bases remained unmatched. The CDR3 spells CASSLAGLAGEVGSQETQYF. CDR3 sequence (DNA): TGTGCCAGCAGCTTAGCGGGACTAGCGGGAGAAGTTGGCTCCCAAGAGACCCAGTACTTC. The variable domain in full, with the rest retrieved from reference TRBV7-3 and TRBJ2-5, is GAGVSQTPSNKVTEKGKYVELRCDPISGHTALYWYRQSLGQGPEFLIYFQGTGAADDSGLPNDRFFAVRPEGSVSTLKIQRTERGDSAVYLCASSLAGLAGEVGSQETQYFGPGTRLLVL.

This clonotype was picked up many times. V and J are TRBV20-1 and TRBJ1-4; D perhaps matches TRBD1 (6 bases). This CDR3 is built from 15 residues. Germline values: CDR1 DFQATT, CDR2 SNEGSKA (reference sequence). Trimming took 0 bases from V and 8 from J, leaving 16 bases between them. The CDR3 loop reads CSARESGTPREKLFF. The CDR3 nucleotides are TGCAGTGCTAGAGAGTCTGGGACACCAAGGGAAAAACTGTTTTTT.